The TCR beta chain under discussion was sequenced for a study of identical twins. Study-wide results and limits: When twins shared out-of-frame alpha sequences, those sequences had excess low generation probability. In cord blood, abundant beta clonotypes had fewer insertions; memory showed no trend. Interpretation of the results relied on cross-sectional statistical analysis and not on following the same donors.

MiXCR was run by TCRdb on the 5' RACE reads, yielding one entry per CDR3 protein. The sample shows some 500,000 distinct CDR3 sequences, roughly 9.9% of them seen only once. This clonotype was recorded at least ten times. No antigen is known for it. From germline, CDR1 is DFQATT and CDR2 SNEGSKA (reference sequence). The CDR3 has 13 amino acids. V was pared by 3 bases and J by 0 bases, with 9 bases between. The same sample was also used in a study of yellow fever vaccine responses in identical twins. Per that paper: Reportedly, twins' vaccine T cell responses looked partly convergent and partly personalized.

The chain is built from TRBV20-1 and TRBJ2-7, with no clear D. The sequence was collected from a woman aged 18-29 years in good health. Sequencing input: PBMCs. The DNA of the CDR3 is TGCAGTGCTAGTGAGGCCAGCTCCTACGAGCAGTACTTC. This sequence encodes CSASEASSYEQYF.